The clone carrying this T cell receptor beta chain came up many times. The antigen remains undetermined. TCRdb re-derived calls from the 5' RACE reads in MiXCR, one entry per CDR3 protein. The repertoire includes around 200,000 distinct CDR3 sequences, roughly 23% of them detected once, and more than 20% sits in the top ten. These data originate in a study of T-cell memory formation after mild COVID-19. Overall study context: The TCR clusters were mostly specific to one donor. Study-wide points: SARS-CoV-2 specificity of second-wave clones peaking day 37 was unconfirmed.

The CDR3 consists of 17 residues. The germline V gene has CDR1 MGHRA and CDR2 YSYEKL. Unmatched junction bases numbered 10, after V lost 4 bases and J lost 2 bases. This chain links TRBV4-1 with TRBJ2-1, with 8 bases lining up with TRBD2. Material: PBMCs or a T cell subset sorted from them (not recorded which). This receptor was taken from an adult woman who had mild COVID-19 (a few samples of this study predate the infection). Cell type and time point are not known. The CDR3 is CASSPRGSGDPYNEQFF. CDR3 nucleotides: TGCGCCAGCAGCCCCCGGGGTAGCGGGGATCCCTACAATGAGCAGTTCTTC.